These T cell receptor beta chains were read from a single sample in a study of T-cell memory formation after mild COVID-19. TCRdb ran MiXCR on the 5' RACE reads and lists one entry per CDR3 protein. This repertoire shows approximately 300,000 distinct CDR3 sequences, 15% found once; its top ten account for around 23%. Sequencing was done on a sample of PBMCs or a T cell subset sorted from them (not recorded which). The receptors here all came from a man in his late teens or twenties who had mild COVID-19 (a few samples of this study predate the infection). Cell type and time point are not known. Each CDR3 is given with its conserved first and last residue. D genes are given only for firm matches. The listing skips clone size in some rows; elsewhere it reads once, few, many or a size class.

cdr3_nt: TGTGCCAGCAGCTTAGTAGTGACTAGCGGGGACAATGAGCAGTTCTTC
cdr3_aa: CASSLVVTSGDNEQFF
v_call: TRBV7-2
d_call: TRBD2
clone_size: -
j_call: TRBJ2-1

cdr3_nt: TGTGCCAGCAGTCCGGGATTCACTGAAGCTTTCTTT
cdr3_aa: CASSPGFTEAFF
v_call: TRBV6-5
d_call: -
clone_size: few
j_call: TRBJ1-1

cdr3_nt: TGCGCCAGCAGCCAAGCAGTCGGGGGGAATGAGCAGTTCTTC
cdr3_aa: CASSQAVGGNEQFF
v_call: TRBV4-3
d_call: TRBD2
clone_size: few
j_call: TRBJ2-1

cdr3_nt: TGCAGTGCTAGAGTAACCGGGGGAGGGTCCCATGAGCAGTTCTTC
cdr3_aa: CSARVTGGGSHEQFF
v_call: TRBV20-1
d_call: TRBD2
clone_size: -
j_call: TRBJ2-1

cdr3_nt: TGTGCCACCAGCAGACCCGATACTCGGGGGTCCGAGCAGTACTTC
cdr3_aa: CATSRPDTRGSEQYF
v_call: TRBV15
d_call: -
clone_size: few
j_call: TRBJ2-7

cdr3_nt: TGTGCCAGCAGCGCCGTCGGGAACCACAATGAGCAGTTCTTC
cdr3_aa: CASSAVGNHNEQFF
v_call: TRBV9
d_call: -
clone_size: few
j_call: TRBJ2-1

cdr3_nt: TGCGCCAGCGCCAGAGGGGCCGGTGAAAAACTGTTTTTT
cdr3_aa: CASARGAGEKLFF
v_call: TRBV5-1
d_call: -
clone_size: few
j_call: TRBJ1-4

cdr3_nt: TGTGCCAGCAGGACGCGGACAGGATCGCAAGAGACCCAGTACTTC
cdr3_aa: CASRTRTGSQETQYF
v_call: TRBV27
d_call: TRBD1
clone_size: few
j_call: TRBJ2-5

cdr3_nt: TGTGCCGCCGGGACAGGGGCCAAGCCCCAGCATTTT
cdr3_aa: CAAGTGAKPQHF
v_call: TRBV24-1
d_call: TRBD1
clone_size: few
j_call: TRBJ1-5

cdr3_nt: TGTGCCAGCAGTCTAGCCGGGACTAGCTACGAGCAGTACTTC
cdr3_aa: CASSLAGTSYEQYF
v_call: TRBV12-3/TRBV12-4
d_call: TRBD2
clone_size: -
j_call: TRBJ2-7

cdr3_nt: TGTGCCAGCAGTCTGACAGGACCCCTCCACTTT
cdr3_aa: CASSLTGPLHF
v_call: TRBV28
d_call: -
clone_size: -
j_call: TRBJ1-6

cdr3_nt: TGCAGTGCTAGAGGGAGTAGGGCACACTCCTATAATTCACCCCTCCACTTT
cdr3_aa: CSARGSRAHSYNSPLHF
v_call: TRBV20-1
d_call: -
clone_size: few
j_call: TRBJ1-6

cdr3_nt: TGTGCCAGCAGCTTATCGGGACAGGGGACGAACACCGGGGAGCTGTTTTTT
cdr3_aa: CASSLSGQGTNTGELFF
v_call: TRBV7-8
d_call: TRBD1
clone_size: few
j_call: TRBJ2-2

cdr3_nt: TGCAGTGCTAGAGACCCCTATGGCTACACCTTC
cdr3_aa: CSARDPYGYTF
v_call: TRBV20-1
d_call: -
clone_size: -
j_call: TRBJ1-2

cdr3_nt: TGCAGTGCTAGAGTAGGAGGGTACTCCTACAATGAGCAGTTCTTC
cdr3_aa: CSARVGGYSYNEQFF
v_call: TRBV20-1
d_call: -
clone_size: -
j_call: TRBJ2-1

cdr3_nt: TGCAGTGCTAGGACCGGGACACCGAACACCGGGGAGCTGTTTTTT
cdr3_aa: CSARTGTPNTGELFF
v_call: TRBV20-1
d_call: -
clone_size: few
j_call: TRBJ2-2

cdr3_nt: TGCGCCAGCAGCTTTAACGGGGGGAACTACAATGAGCAGTTCTTC
cdr3_aa: CASSFNGGNYNEQFF
v_call: TRBV5-1
d_call: TRBD2
clone_size: many
j_call: TRBJ2-1

cdr3_nt: TGTGCCAGCAGCCAATATCCGGGACAACCTATGCCTGAAGCTTTCTTT
cdr3_aa: CASSQYPGQPMPEAFF
v_call: TRBV3-1
d_call: -
clone_size: -
j_call: TRBJ1-1

cdr3_nt: TGTGCCAGCAGCTTAGCGGTAGTAGCGGCACCACTGAACACCGGGGAGCTGTTTTTT
cdr3_aa: CASSLAVVAAPLNTGELFF
v_call: TRBV7-2
d_call: -
clone_size: -
j_call: TRBJ2-2

cdr3_nt: TGTGCCAGCAGCCGCCCCCGGACAGGGTTCGGGGAGCTGTTTTTT
cdr3_aa: CASSRPRTGFGELFF
v_call: TRBV7-2
d_call: TRBD1
clone_size: -
j_call: TRBJ2-2

cdr3_nt: TGTGCCAGCACCCCCCGCGGCGCCGGGACAGGGGGCACCGATACGCAGTATTTT
cdr3_aa: CASTPRGAGTGGTDTQYF
v_call: TRBV27
d_call: TRBD1
clone_size: -
j_call: TRBJ2-3

cdr3_nt: TGTGCCAGCTCACCACTAGAGAGTAGCACAGATACGCAGTATTTT
cdr3_aa: CASSPLESSTDTQYF
v_call: TRBV18
d_call: -
clone_size: once
j_call: TRBJ2-3

cdr3_nt: TGCGCCAGCAGCTTGGCCTTTCAGGGATGGGTGAGGAGTACGCAGTATTTT
cdr3_aa: CASSLAFQGWVRSTQYF
v_call: TRBV5-1
d_call: -
clone_size: -
j_call: TRBJ2-3

cdr3_nt: TGTGCCAGCAGTGACCACAGAAACACAGATACGCAGTATTTT
cdr3_aa: CASSDHRNTDTQYF
v_call: TRBV25-1
d_call: -
clone_size: few
j_call: TRBJ2-3

cdr3_nt: TGTGCCAGCAGCTCCGAGCGGTATGGCTACACCTTC
cdr3_aa: CASSSERYGYTF
v_call: TRBV7-9
d_call: -
clone_size: few
j_call: TRBJ1-2

cdr3_nt: TGTGCCAGCACCCGGATCGGCTACACTGAAGCTTTCTTT
cdr3_aa: CASTRIGYTEAFF
v_call: TRBV6-1
d_call: -
clone_size: few
j_call: TRBJ1-1

cdr3_nt: TGTGCCAGCCAGGGGCACACTGAAGCTTTCTTT
cdr3_aa: CASQGHTEAFF
v_call: TRBV2
d_call: -
clone_size: -
j_call: TRBJ1-1

cdr3_nt: TGTGCCAGCAGTGGCAGTCTCAATCAGCCCCAGCATTTT
cdr3_aa: CASSGSLNQPQHF
v_call: TRBV25-1
d_call: -
clone_size: -
j_call: TRBJ1-5

cdr3_nt: TGCGCCAGCAGCCAAGCTACAGGGGTTCTGTTTTTT
cdr3_aa: CASSQATGVLFF
v_call: TRBV4-3
d_call: TRBD1
clone_size: -
j_call: TRBJ1-4

cdr3_nt: TGCAGTGCTAGAGATCCGTACATCGACGCTGAAGCTTTCTTT
cdr3_aa: CSARDPYIDAEAFF
v_call: TRBV20-1
d_call: -
clone_size: few
j_call: TRBJ1-1

cdr3_nt: TGCGCCAGCAGCTTGATTGGCAGGGGGCAGTGGGCTTTCTTT
cdr3_aa: CASSLIGRGQWAFF
v_call: TRBV5-1
d_call: TRBD1
clone_size: -
j_call: TRBJ1-1

cdr3_nt: TGTGCTAGTGGTAGGGAGGGAGGGGAGACCCAGTACTTC
cdr3_aa: CASGREGGETQYF
v_call: TRBV12-5
d_call: TRBD2
clone_size: -
j_call: TRBJ2-5

cdr3_nt: TGCAGTGCTCAGACAGCTCTCACCGGGGAGCTGTTTTTT
cdr3_aa: CSAQTALTGELFF
v_call: TRBV20-1
d_call: -
clone_size: -
j_call: TRBJ2-2

cdr3_nt: TGTGCCAGCAGCTTAGCCAGGACTTCAAATGAGCAGTTCTTC
cdr3_aa: CASSLARTSNEQFF
v_call: TRBV11-2
d_call: -
clone_size: few
j_call: TRBJ2-1

cdr3_nt: TGCGCCAGCAGCCTGCTAGCGGGGGAGGATACGCAGTATTTT
cdr3_aa: CASSLLAGEDTQYF
v_call: TRBV4-3
d_call: TRBD2
clone_size: many
j_call: TRBJ2-3

cdr3_nt: TGTGCCAGCAGTTACCCAAGGACAGGGAACACCGGGGAGCTGTTTTTT
cdr3_aa: CASSYPRTGNTGELFF
v_call: TRBV6-2/TRBV6-3
d_call: TRBD1
clone_size: few
j_call: TRBJ2-2

cdr3_nt: TGCGCCAGCAGCCAAGTCCTCCGGGATTCACCCCTCCACTTT
cdr3_aa: CASSQVLRDSPLHF
v_call: TRBV4-3
d_call: -
clone_size: few
j_call: TRBJ1-6

cdr3_nt: TGCGCCAGCAGCCCGGACGGGAATACGCAGTATTTT
cdr3_aa: CASSPDGNTQYF
v_call: TRBV5-1
d_call: -
clone_size: few
j_call: TRBJ2-3

cdr3_nt: TGTGCCAGCAGCGTCGACAGAGATAATTCACCCCTCCACTTT
cdr3_aa: CASSVDRDNSPLHF
v_call: TRBV6-1
d_call: -
clone_size: many
j_call: TRBJ1-6

cdr3_nt: TGTGCCATCGCGGGTCGGCAGGGCTCCTACGAGCAGTACTTC
cdr3_aa: CAIAGRQGSYEQYF
v_call: TRBV12-3/TRBV12-4
d_call: -
clone_size: few
j_call: TRBJ2-7

cdr3_nt: TGCGCCAGCAGTTCAGCGGGGGGCCCCTACGAGCAGTACTTC
cdr3_aa: CASSSAGGPYEQYF
v_call: TRBV5-1
d_call: TRBD2
clone_size: few
j_call: TRBJ2-7